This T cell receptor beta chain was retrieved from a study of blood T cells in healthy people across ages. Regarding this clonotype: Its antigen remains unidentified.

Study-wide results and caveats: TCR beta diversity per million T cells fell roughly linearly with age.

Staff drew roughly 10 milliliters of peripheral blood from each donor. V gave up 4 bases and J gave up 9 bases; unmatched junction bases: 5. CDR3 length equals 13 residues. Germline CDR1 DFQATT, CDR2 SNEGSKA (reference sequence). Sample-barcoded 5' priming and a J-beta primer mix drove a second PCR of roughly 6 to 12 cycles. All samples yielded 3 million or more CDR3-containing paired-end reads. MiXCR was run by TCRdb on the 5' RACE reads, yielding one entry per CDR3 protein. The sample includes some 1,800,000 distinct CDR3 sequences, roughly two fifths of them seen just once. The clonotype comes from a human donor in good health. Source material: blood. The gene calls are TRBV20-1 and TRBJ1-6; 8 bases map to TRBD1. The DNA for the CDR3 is TGCAGTGCTAATCAGGGGGCGCGTTCACCCCTCCACTTT. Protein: CSANQGARSPLHF.